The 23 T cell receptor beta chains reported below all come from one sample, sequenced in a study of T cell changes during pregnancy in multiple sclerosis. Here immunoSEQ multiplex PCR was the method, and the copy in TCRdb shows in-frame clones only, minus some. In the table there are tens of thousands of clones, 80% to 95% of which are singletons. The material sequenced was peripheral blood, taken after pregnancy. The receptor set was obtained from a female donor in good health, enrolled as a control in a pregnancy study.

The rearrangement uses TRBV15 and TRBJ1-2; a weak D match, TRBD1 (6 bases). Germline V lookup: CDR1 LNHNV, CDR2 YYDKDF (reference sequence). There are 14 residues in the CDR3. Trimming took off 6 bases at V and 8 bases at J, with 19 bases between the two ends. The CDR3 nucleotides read TGTGCCACCAGAAGCACCGGACAGTCCCAAGGCTACACCTTC. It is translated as CATRSTGQSQGYTF.

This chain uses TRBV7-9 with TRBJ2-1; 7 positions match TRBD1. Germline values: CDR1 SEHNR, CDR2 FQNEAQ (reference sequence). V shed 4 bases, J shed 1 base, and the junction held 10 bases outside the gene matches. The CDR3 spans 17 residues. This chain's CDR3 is CASSSSSGTVSYNEQFF. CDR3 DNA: TGTGCCAGCAGCTCCTCTTCCGGGACAGTATCCTACAATGAGCAGTTCTTC.

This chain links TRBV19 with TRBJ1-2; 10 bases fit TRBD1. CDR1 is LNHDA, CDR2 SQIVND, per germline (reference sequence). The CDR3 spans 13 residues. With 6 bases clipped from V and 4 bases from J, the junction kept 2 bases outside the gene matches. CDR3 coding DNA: TGTGCCAGTAGGGACAGGGGGTTCTATGGCTACACCTTC. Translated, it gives CASRDRGFYGYTF.

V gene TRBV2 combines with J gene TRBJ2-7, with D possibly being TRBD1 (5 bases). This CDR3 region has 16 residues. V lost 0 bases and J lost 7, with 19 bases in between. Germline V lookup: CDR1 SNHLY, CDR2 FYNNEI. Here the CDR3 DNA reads TGTGCCAGCAGTGAAGCGCGTACAAGGGGATCCTTTGAGCAGTACTTC. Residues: CASSEARTRGSFEQYF.

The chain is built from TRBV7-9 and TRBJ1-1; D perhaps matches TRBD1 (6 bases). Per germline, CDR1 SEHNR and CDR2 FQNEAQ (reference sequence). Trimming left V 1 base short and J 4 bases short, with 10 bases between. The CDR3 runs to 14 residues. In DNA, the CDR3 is TGTGCCAGCAGCTTAGGGCAGGGGTTCACTGAAGCTTTCTTT. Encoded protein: CASSLGQGFTEAFF.

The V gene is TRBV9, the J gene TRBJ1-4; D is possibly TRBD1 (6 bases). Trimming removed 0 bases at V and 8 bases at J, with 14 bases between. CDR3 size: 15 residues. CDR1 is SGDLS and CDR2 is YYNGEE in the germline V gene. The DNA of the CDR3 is TGTGCCAGCAGCGTAGGGCAGGGGAGCACAGAAAAACTGTTTTTT. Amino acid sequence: CASSVGQGSTEKLFF.

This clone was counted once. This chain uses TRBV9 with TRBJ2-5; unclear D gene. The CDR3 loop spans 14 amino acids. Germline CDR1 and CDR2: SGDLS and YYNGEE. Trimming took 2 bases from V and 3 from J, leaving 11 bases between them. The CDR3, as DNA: TGTGCCAGCAGCGTTGGCGGTTCAAAAGAGACCCAGTACTTC. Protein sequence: CASSVGGSKETQYF.

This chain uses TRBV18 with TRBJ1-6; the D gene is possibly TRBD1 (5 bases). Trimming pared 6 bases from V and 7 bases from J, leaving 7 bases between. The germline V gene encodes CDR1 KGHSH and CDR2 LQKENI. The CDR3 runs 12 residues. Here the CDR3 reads CASSHRNSPLHF. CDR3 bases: TGTGCCAGCTCTCACAGGAATTCACCCCTCCACTTT.

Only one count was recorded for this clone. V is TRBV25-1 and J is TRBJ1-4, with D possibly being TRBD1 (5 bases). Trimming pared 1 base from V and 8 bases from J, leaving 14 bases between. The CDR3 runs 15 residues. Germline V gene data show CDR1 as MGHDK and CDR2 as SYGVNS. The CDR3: CASSEFSGKSEKLFF. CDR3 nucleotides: TGTGCCAGCAGTGAATTTTCAGGGAAGAGCGAAAAACTGTTTTTT.

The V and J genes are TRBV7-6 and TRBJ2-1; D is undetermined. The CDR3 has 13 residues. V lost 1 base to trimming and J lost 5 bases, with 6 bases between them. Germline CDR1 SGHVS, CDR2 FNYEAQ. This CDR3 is CASSLGRDNEQFF. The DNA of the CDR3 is TGTGCCAGCAGCTTAGGTAGAGACAATGAGCAGTTCTTC. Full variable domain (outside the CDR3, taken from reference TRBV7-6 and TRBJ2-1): GAGVSQSPRYKVTKRGQDVALRCDPISGHVSLYWYRQALGQGPEFLTYFNYEAQQDKSGLPNDRFSAERPEGSISTLTIQRTEQRDSAMYRCASSLGRDNEQFFGPGTRLTVL.

The CDR3 is CATAEWRPNIQYF. CDR3 sequence (DNA): TGTGCCACCGCCGAGTGGCGGCCCAACATTCAGTACTTC. The chain recombines TRBV2 with TRBJ2-4; unclear D gene. This CDR3 region has 13 residues. Between the trimmed V and J ends, which lost 10 bases and 7 bases, there was a span of 17 bases. The germline gives CDR1 SNHLY, CDR2 FYNNEI.

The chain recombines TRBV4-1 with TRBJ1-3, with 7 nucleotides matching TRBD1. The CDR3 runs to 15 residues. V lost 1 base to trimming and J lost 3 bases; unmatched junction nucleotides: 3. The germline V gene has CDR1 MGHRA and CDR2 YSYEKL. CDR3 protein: CASSQGGGGGNTIYF. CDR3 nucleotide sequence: TGCGCCAGCAGCCAAGGAGGGGGCGGTGGAAACACCATATATTTT.

CDR3 sequence (DNA): TGTGCCAGCTCACTGACAGGGTACAATCAGCCCCAGCATTTT. Translation: CASSLTGYNQPQHF. The V gene is TRBV18, the J gene TRBJ1-5; TRBD1 matches 7 bases. Germline V lookup: CDR1 KGHSH, CDR2 LQKENI. This CDR3 is 14 amino acids long. V dropped 4 bases and J dropped 3; count of bases not matched to a gene: 3.

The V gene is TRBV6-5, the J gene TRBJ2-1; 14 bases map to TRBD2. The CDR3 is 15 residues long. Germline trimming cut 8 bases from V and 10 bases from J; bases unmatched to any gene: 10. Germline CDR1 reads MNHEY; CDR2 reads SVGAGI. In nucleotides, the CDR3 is TGTGCCAGCCTTCGACTAGCGGGAGGGGGCGACGAGCAGTTCTTC. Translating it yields CASLRLAGGGDEQFF.

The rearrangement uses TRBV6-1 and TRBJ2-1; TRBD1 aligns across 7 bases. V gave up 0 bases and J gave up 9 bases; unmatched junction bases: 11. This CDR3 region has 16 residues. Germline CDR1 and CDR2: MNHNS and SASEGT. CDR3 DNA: TGTGCCAGCAGTGAAGCAAAAAACAGGGGCGTGAGTGAGCAGTTCTTC. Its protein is CASSEAKNRGVSEQFF.

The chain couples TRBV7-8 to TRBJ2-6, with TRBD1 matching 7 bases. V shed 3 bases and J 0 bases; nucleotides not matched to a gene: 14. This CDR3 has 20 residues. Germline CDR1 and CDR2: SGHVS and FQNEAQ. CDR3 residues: CASSFTFPGTADSGANVLTF. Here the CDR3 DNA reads TGTGCCAGCAGCTTCACCTTCCCGGGGACAGCTGACTCTGGGGCCAACGTCCTGACTTTC.

The CDR3 region is CASSSPGHQEAFF. In nucleotides, the CDR3 is TGCGCCAGCAGCTCCCCGGGTCATCAAGAAGCTTTCTTT. J is TRBJ1-1 and V is TRBV5-1; the D is unclear. Germline lookup yields CDR1 SGHRS and CDR2 YFSETQ. The length of the CDR3 is 13 residues. Trimming took off 3 bases at V and 8 bases at J, with 14 bases between the two ends.

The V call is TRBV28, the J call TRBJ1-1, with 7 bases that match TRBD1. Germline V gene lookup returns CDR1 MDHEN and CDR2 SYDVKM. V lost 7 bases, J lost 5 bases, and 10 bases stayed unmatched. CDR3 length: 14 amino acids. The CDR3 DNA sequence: TGTGCCAGCATTCGCCGAGGGGGCCGTACTGAAGCTTTCTTT. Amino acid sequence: CASIRRGGRTEAFF.

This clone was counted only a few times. The CDR3 DNA sequence: TGCGCCAGCAGTGAAACAGGGGAGCCCCAGCATTTT. It specifies CASSETGEPQHF. The genes are TRBV10-1 and TRBJ1-5; the match to TRBD1 covers 7 bases. The CDR3 sequence is 12 residues long. Germline assignment: CDR1 WNHNN and CDR2 SYGVQD (reference sequence). V trimming: 3 bases; J trimming: 8 bases; junction bases outside the gene matches: 1.

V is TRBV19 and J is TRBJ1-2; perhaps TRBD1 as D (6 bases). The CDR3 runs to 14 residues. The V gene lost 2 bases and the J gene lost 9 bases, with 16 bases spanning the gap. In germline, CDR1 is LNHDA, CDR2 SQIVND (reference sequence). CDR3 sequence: CASSIQGPSFRYTF. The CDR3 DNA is TGTGCCAGTAGTATACAGGGGCCCTCCTTTCGCTACACCTTC.

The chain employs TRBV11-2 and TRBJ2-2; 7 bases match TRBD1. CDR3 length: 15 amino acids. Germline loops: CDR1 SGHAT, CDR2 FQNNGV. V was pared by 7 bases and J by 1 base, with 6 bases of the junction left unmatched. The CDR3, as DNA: TGTGCCAGCAACGAGGGGGCGCAGAACACCGGGGAGCTGTTTTTT. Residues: CASNEGAQNTGELFF.

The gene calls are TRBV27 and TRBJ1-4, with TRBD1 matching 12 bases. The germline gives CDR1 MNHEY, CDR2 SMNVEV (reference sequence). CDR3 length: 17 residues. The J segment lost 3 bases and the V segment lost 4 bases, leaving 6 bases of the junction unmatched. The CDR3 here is CASSSPGTGGPNEKLFF. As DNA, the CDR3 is TGTGCCAGCAGTTCACCAGGGACAGGGGGCCCTAATGAAAAACTGTTTTTT. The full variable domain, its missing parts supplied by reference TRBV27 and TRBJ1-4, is EAQVTQNPRYLITVTGKKLTVTCSQNMNHEYMSWYRQDPGLGLRQIYYSMNVEVTDKGDVPEGYKVSRKEKRNFPLILESPSPNQTSLYFCASSSPGTGGPNEKLFFGSGTQLSVL.

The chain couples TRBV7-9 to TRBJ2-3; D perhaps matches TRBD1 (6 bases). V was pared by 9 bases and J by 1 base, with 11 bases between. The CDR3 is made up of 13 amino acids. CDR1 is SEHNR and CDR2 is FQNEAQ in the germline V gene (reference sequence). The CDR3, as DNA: TGTGCCAGTATGTCAGGGGGCACAGATACGCAGTATTTT. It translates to CASMSGGTDTQYF. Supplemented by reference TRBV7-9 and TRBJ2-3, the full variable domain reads DTGVSQNPRHKITKRGQNVTFRCDPISEHNRLYWYRQTLGQGPEFLTYFQNEAQLEKSRLLSDRFSAERPKGSFSTLEIQRTEQGDSAMYLCASMSGGTDTQYFGPGTRLTVL.